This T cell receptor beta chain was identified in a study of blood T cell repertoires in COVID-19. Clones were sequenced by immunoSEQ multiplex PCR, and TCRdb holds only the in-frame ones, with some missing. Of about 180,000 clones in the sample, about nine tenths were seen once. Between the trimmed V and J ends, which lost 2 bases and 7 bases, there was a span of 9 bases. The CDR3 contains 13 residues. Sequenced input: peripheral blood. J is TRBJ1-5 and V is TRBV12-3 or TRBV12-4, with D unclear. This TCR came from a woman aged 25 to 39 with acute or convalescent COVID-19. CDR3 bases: TGTGCCAGCAGTTTAATCGAGGGACAGCCCCAGCATTTT. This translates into CASSLIEGQPQHF.